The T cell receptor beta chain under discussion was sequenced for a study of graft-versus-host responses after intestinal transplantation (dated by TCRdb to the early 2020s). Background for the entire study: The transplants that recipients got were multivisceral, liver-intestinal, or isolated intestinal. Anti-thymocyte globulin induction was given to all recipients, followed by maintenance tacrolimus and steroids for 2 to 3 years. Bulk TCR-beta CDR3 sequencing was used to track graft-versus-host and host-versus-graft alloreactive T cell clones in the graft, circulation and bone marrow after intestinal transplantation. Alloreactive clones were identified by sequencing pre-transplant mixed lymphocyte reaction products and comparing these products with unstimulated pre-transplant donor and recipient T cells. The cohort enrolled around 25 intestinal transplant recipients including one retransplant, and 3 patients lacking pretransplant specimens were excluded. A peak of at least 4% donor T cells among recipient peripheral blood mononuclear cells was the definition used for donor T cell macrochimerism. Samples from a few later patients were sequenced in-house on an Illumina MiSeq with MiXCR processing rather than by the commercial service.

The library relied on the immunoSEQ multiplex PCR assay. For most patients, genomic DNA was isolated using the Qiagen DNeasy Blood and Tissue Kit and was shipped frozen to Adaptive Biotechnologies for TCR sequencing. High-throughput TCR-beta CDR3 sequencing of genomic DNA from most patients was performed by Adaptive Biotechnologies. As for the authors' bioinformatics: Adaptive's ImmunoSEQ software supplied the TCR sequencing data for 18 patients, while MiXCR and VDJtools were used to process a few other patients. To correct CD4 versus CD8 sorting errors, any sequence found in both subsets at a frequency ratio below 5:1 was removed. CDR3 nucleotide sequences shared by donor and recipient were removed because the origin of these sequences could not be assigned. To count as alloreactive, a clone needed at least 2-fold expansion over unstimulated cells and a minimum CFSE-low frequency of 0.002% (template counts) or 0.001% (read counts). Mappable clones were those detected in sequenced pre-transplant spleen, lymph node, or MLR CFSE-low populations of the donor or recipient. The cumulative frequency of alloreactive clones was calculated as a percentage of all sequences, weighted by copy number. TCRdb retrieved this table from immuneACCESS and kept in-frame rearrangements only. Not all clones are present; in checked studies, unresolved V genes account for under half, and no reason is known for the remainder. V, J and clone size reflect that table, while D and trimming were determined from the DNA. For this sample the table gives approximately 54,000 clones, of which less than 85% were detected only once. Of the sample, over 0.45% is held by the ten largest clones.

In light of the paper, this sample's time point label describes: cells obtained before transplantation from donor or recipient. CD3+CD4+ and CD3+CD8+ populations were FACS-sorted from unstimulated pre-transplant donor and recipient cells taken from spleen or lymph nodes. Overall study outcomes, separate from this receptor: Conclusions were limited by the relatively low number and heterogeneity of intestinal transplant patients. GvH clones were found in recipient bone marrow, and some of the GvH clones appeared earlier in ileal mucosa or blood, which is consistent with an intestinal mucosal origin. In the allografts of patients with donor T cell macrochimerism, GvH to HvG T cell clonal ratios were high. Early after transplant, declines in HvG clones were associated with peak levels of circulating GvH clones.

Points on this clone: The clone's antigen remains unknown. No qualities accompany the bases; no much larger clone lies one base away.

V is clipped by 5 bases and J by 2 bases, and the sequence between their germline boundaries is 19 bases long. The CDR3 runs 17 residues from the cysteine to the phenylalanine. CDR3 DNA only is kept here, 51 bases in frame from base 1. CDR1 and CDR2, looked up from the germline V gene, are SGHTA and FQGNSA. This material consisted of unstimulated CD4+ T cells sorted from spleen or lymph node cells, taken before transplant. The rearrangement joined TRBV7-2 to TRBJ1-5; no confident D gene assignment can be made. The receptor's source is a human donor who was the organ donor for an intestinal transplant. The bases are TGTGCCAGCAGCCAATGGGTAGGGATCGATGGCAATCAGCCCCAGCATTTT. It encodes CASSQWVGIDGNQPQHF.